The present entry profiles one T cell receptor beta chain with its context. Assay used: immunoSEQ multiplex PCR; TCRdb lists only in-frame clones, some missing. Among some 50,000 clones, around 89% were seen once, and the ten largest hold roughly 3.6%. This sample is part of a study of PD-L1 blockade in urothelial cancer. Study details: A median blood sample held about 140,000 T cells and about 83,000 unique TCRs.

The sequences come from PBMCs, collected around atezolizumab (anti-PD-L1) treatment. The sequence came from an elderly man with urothelial cancer.

CDR3 amino acids: CASSVSAGVGEQYF. The DNA for the CDR3 is TGTGCCAGCAGCGTATCAGCGGGAGTTGGGGAGCAGTACTTC. V gene TRBV9 combines with J gene TRBJ2-7, with 8 bases fitting TRBD2. CDR1 and CDR2 from the germline V gene are SGDLS and YYNGEE. The V and J ends lost 1 base and 7 bases, in that order; junction bases with no gene match: 7. This CDR3 region has 14 residues.